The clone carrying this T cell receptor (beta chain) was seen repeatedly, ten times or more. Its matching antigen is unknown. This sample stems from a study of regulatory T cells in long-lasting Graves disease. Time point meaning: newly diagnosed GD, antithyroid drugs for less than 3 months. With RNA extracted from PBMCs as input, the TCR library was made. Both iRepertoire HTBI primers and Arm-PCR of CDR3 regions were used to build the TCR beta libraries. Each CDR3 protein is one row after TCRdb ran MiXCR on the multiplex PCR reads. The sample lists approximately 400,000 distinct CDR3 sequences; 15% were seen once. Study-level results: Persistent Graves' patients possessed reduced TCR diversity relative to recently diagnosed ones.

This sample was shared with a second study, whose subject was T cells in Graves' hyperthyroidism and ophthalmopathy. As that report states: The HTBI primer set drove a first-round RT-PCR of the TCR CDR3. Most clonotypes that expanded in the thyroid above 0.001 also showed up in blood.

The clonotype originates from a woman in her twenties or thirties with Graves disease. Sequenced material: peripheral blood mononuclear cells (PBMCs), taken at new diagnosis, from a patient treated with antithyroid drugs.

This CDR3 is CASSFASGTFYEQYF. CDR3 sequence (DNA): TGCGCCAGCAGCTTTGCTAGCGGGACATTCTACGAGCAGTACTTC. The V and J genes are TRBV5-1 and TRBJ2-7, with TRBD2 matching 9 bases. The junction had 6 bases not matched to a gene; V was cut back by 2 bases and J by 3 bases. Per germline, CDR1 SGHRS and CDR2 YFSETQ. The length of the CDR3 is 15 residues.